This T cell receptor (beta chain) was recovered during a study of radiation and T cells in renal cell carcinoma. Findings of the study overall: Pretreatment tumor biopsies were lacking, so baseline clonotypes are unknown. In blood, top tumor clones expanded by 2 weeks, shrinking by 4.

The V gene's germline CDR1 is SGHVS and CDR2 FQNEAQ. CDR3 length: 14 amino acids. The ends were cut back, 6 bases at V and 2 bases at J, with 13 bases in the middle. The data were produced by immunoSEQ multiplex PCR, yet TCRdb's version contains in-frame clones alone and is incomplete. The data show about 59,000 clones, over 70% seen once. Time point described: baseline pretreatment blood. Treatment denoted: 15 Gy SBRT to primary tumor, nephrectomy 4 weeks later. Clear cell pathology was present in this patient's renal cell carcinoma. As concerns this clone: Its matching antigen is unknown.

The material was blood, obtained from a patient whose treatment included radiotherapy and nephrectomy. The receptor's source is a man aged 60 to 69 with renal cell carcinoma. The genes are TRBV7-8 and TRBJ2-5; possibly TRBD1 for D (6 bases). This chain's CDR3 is CASRQDRNQETQYF. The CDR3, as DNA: TGTGCCAGCAGACAGGACAGAAATCAAGAGACCCAGTACTTC.